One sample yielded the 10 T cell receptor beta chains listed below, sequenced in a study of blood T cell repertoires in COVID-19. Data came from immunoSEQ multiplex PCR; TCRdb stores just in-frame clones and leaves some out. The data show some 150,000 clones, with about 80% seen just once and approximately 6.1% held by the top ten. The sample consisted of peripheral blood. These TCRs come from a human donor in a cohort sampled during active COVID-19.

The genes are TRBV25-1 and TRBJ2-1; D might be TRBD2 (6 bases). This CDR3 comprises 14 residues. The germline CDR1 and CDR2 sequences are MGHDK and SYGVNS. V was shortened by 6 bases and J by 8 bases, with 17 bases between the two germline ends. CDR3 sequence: CASRRGLGRDEQFF. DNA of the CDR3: TGTGCCAGCAGGCGGGGTTTGGGGCGTGATGAGCAGTTCTTC.

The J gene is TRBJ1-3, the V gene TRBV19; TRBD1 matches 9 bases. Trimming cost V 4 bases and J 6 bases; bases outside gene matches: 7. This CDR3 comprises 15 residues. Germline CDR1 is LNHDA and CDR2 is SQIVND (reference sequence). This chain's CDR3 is CASSTGTGSENTIYF. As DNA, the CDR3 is TGTGCCAGTAGTACCGGGACAGGGTCAGAAAACACCATATATTTT.

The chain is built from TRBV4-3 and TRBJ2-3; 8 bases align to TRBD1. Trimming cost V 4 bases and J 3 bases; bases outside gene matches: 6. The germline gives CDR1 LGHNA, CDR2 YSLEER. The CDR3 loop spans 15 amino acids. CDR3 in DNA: TGCGCCAGCAGCCCCCGGACAGGGCCGACAGATACGCAGTATTTT. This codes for CASSPRTGPTDTQYF.

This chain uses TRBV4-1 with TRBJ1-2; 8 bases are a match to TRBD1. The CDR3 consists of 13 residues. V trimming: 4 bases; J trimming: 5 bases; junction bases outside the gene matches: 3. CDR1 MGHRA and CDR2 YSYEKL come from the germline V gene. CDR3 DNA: TGCGCCAGCAGCCCCAGGACAGGGTATGGCTACACCTTC. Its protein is CASSPRTGYGYTF.

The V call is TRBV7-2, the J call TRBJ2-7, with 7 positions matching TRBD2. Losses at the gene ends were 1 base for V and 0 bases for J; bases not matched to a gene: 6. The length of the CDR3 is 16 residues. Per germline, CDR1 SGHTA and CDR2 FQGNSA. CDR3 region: CASSLVSRGSSYEQYF. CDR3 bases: TGTGCCAGCAGCTTAGTGTCGCGGGGGAGCTCCTACGAGCAGTACTTC.

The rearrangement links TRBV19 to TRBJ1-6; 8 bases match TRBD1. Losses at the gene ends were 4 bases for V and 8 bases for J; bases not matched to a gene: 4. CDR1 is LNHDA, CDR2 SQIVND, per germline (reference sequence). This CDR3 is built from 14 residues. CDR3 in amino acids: CASSTRTGHSPLHF. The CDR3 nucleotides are TGTGCCAGTAGTACCCGGACAGGGCATTCACCCCTCCACTTT.

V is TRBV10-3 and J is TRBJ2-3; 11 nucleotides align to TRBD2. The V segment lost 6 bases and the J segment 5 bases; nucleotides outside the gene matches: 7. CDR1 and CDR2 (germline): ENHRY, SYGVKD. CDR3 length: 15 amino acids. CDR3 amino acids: CAIRSTSGAGDTQYF. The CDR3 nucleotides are TGTGCCATCAGATCGACTAGCGGGGCAGGAGATACGCAGTATTTT.

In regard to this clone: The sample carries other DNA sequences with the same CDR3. The CDR3 DNA is TGTGCCAGCAGTTCCCGCTACGAGCAGTACTTC. It is translated as CASSSRYEQYF. The chain combines TRBV6-5 with TRBJ2-7; the D is unclear. The CDR3 is 11 amino acids. V gave up 4 bases and J gave up 3 bases, with 4 bases separating them. The V gene's germline CDR1 is MNHEY and CDR2 SVGAGI.

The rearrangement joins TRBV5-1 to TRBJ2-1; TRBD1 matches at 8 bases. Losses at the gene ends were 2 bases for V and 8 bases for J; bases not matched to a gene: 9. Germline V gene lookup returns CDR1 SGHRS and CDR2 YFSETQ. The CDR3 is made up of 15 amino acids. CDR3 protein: CASSLPGQGYDEQFF. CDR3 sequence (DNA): TGCGCCAGCAGCTTACCAGGACAGGGTTACGATGAGCAGTTCTTC.

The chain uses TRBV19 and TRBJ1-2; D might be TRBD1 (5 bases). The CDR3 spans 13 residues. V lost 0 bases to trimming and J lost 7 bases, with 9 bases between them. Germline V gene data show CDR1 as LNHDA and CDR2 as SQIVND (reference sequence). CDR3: CASSIEDSFGYTF. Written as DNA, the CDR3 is TGTGCCAGTAGTATAGAAGACAGTTTTGGCTACACCTTC.